This T cell receptor (beta chain) originates from a study of T cells in Graves' hyperthyroidism and ophthalmopathy. Study details: Initial diagnosis, before any treatment, was when peripheral blood was collected. Study outcomes and limitations: Ophthalmopathy onset followed model prediction by a median roughly 6 months.

RNA transcripts yielded amplified TCR beta CDR3 regions. The HTBI primer set drove a first-round RT-PCR of the TCR CDR3. TCRdb recomputed calls from the multiplex PCR reads with MiXCR, one row per CDR3 protein. The table has approximately 410,000 distinct CDR3 sequences, under 15% seen once. The ends were cut back, 2 bases at V and 5 bases at J, with 10 bases in the middle. This CDR3 contains 14 residues. The germline CDR1 and CDR2 sequences are MNHEY and SMNVEV (reference sequence). There are a few counts of this clonotype. What it recognizes is unknown. The rearrangement links TRBV27 to TRBJ2-1, with D tentatively TRBD1 (5 bases). The sequence was collected from a young man with Graves' ophthalmopathy. Sequencing was performed on blood. CDR3: CASSLTRAHNEQFF. CDR3 DNA sequence: TGTGCCAGCAGTTTAACCAGGGCCCACAATGAGCAGTTCTTC.